The clone carrying this T cell receptor beta chain was detected ten times or more. The TCR beta CDR3 regions underwent amplification using RNA transcripts as the source. The TCR CDR3 first-round RT-PCR relied on the HTBI primer set. One entry per CDR3 protein results from TCRdb running MiXCR on the multiplex PCR reads. This table holds a few hundred thousand distinct CDR3 sequences, approximately 15% found once. The entry originates in a study of T cells in Graves' hyperthyroidism and ophthalmopathy. The CDR3 covers 15 residues. V lost 0 bases to trimming and J lost 5 bases, with 12 bases between them. Germline V lookup: CDR1 SGHRS, CDR2 YFSETQ.

Sequencing was carried out using blood. This TCR derives from a woman between 18 and 30 years old with Graves' hyperthyroidism. The rearrangement uses TRBV5-1 and TRBJ1-5; D is uncertain. CDR3 loop: CASSLGVGEDQPQHF. The CDR3, as DNA: TGCGCCAGCAGCTTGGGTGTTGGTGAGGATCAGCCCCAGCATTTT.